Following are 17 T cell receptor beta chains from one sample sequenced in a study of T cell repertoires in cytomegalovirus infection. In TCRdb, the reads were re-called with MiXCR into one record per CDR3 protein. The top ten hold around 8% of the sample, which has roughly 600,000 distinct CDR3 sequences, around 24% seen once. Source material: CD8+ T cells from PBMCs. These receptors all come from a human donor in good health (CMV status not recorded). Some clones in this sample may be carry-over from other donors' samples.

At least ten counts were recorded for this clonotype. The CDR3 protein is CASQSGGNSYNEQFF. CDR3 DNA sequence: TGTGCTAGTCAATCTGGGGGCAACTCGTACAATGAGCAGTTCTTC. The rearrangement joins TRBV12-5 to TRBJ2-1; perhaps TRBD1 as D (6 bases). This CDR3 region has 15 residues. Germline V gene sequence: CDR1 LGHNT, CDR2 FRNRAP. V was pared by 8 bases and J by 4 bases, with 18 bases between.

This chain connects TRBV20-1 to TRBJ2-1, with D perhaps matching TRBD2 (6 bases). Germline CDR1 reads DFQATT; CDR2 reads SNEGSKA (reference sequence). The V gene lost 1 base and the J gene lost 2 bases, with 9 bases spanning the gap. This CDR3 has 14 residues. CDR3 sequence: CSARGTTTYNEQFF. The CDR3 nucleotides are TGCAGTGCTAGAGGGACTACCACCTACAATGAGCAGTTCTTC.

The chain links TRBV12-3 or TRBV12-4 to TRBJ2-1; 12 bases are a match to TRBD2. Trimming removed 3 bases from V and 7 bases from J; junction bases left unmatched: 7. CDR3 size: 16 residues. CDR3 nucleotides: TGTGCCAGCAGTTTTCGACTAGCGGGGGAAACGAATGAGCAGTTCTTC. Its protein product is CASSFRLAGETNEQFF.

CDR3 residues: CASSYSRLDEQFF. Here the CDR3 DNA reads TGTGCCAGCAGTTACTCGAGGTTAGATGAGCAGTTCTTC. V is TRBV6-5 and J is TRBJ2-1; D unclear. The CDR3 totals 13 residues. The V gene lost 0 bases and the J gene lost 8 bases, with 8 bases spanning the gap. The germline CDR1 and CDR2 sequences are MNHEY and SVGAGI.

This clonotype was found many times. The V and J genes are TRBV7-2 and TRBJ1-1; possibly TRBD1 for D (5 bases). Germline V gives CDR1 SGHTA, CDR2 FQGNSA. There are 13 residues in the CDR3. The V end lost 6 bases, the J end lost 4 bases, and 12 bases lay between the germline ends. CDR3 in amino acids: CASRSGWSTEAFF. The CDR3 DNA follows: TGTGCCAGCAGATCAGGGTGGAGCACTGAAGCTTTCTTT.

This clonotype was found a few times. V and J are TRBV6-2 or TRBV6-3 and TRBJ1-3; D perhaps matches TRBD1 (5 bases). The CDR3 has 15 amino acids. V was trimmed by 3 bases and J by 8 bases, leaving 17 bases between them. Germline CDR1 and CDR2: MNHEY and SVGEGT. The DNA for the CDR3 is TGTGCCAGCAGTTATCGGGACTCGGCGCGGGACACCATATATTTT. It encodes CASSYRDSARDTIYF.

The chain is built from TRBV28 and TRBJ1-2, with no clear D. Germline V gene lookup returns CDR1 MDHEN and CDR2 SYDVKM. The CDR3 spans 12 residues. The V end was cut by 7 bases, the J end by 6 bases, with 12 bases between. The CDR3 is CASTTGMDGYTF. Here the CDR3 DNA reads TGTGCCAGCACGACCGGGATGGATGGCTACACCTTC.

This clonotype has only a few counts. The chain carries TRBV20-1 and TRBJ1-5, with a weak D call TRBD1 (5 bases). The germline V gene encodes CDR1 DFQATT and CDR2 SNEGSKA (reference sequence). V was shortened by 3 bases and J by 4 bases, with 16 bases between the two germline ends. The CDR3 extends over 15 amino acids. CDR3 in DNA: TGCAGTGCTAGCTATCCAGGGTTAAGTAATCAGCCCCAGCATTTT. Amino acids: CSASYPGLSNQPQHF.

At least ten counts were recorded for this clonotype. The CDR3 nucleotides are TGTGCCAGCAGCTCACAGGGATCGTTCGATAATTCACCCCTCCACTTT. Translating gives CASSSQGSFDNSPLHF. The chain recombines TRBV7-8 with TRBJ1-6; possible D gene TRBD1, 6 bases. CDR1 is SGHVS, CDR2 FQNEAQ, per germline. The CDR3 is 16 amino acids. The ends were cut back, 4 bases at V and 5 bases at J, with 15 bases in the middle.

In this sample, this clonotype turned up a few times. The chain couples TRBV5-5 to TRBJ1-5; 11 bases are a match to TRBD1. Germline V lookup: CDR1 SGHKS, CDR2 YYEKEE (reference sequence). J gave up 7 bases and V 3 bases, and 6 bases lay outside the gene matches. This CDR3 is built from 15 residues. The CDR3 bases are TGTGCCAGCAGCTGGGGACAGGGGGTAAACCAGCCCCAGCATTTT. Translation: CASSWGQGVNQPQHF.

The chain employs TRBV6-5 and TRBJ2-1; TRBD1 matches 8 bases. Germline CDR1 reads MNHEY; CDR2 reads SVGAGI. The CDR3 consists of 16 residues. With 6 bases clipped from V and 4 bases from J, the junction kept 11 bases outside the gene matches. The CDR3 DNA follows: TGTGCCAGCAGCCCCTCCTCAACAGGGGGGTACAATGAGCAGTTCTTC. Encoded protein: CASSPSSTGGYNEQFF.

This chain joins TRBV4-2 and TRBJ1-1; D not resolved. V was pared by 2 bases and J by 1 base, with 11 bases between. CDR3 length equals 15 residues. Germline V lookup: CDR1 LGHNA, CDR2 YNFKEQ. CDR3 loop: CASSQHILKNTEAFF. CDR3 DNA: TGTGCCAGCAGCCAACATATTCTAAAGAACACTGAAGCTTTCTTT.

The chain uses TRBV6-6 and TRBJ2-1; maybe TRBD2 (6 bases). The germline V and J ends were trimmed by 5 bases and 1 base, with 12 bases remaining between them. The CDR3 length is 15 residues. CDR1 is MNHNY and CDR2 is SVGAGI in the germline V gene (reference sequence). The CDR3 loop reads CASSPGVLSYNEQFF. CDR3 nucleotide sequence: TGTGCCAGCAGTCCGGGGGTACTATCCTACAATGAGCAGTTCTTC.

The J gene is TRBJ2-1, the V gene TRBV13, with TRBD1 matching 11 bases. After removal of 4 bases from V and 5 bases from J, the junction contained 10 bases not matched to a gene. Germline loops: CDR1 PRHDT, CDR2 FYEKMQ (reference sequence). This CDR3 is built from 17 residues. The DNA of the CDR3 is TGTGCCAGCAGCTCGAACTACCGGGACAGGGGGAACAATGAGCAGTTCTTC. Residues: CASSSNYRDRGNNEQFF.

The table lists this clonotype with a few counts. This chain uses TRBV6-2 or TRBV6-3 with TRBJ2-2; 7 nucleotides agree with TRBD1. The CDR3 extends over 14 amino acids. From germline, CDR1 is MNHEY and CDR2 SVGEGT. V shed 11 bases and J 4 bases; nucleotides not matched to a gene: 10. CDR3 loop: CAGTLSGGTGELFF. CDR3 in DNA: TGTGCCGGAACCCTCTCAGGGGGCACCGGGGAGCTGTTTTTT.

CDR3 DNA sequence: TGCGCCAGCAGCCAAGGGGACACCCTGGGGACTGAAGCTTTCTTT. This gives the protein CASSQGDTLGTEAFF. The chain joins TRBV4-1 to TRBJ1-1; D perhaps matches TRBD1 (6 bases). Trimming pared 1 base from V and 5 bases from J, leaving 14 bases between. The CDR3 is made up of 15 amino acids. Germline V gene sequence: CDR1 MGHRA, CDR2 YSYEKL.

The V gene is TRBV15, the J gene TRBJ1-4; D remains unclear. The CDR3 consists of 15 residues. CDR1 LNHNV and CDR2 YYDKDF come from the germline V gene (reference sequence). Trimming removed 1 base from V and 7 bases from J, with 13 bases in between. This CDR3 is CATSRGEAGREKLFF. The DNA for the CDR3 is TGTGCCACCAGCAGAGGGGAGGCCGGGCGTGAAAAACTGTTTTTT.